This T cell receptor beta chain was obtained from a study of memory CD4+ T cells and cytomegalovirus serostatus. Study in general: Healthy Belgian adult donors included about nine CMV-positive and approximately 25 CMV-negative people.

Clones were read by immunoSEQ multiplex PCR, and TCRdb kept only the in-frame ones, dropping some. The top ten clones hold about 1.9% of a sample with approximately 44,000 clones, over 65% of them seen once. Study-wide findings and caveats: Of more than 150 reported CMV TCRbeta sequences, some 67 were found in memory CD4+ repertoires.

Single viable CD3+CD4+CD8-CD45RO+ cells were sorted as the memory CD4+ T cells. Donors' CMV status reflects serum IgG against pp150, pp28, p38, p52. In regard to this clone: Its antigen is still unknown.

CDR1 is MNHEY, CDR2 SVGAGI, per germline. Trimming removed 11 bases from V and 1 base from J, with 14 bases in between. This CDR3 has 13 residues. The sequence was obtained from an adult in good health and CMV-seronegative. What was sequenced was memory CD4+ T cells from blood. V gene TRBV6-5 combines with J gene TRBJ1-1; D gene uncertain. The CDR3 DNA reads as TGTGCCGCCCCGGCGGTTGCGAACACTGAAGCTTTCTTT. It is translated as CAAPAVANTEAFF.